This TCR beta chain was sequenced for a study of CD8 T cells in Susac syndrome. cDNA came from about 0.51 to 1 ug RNA primed by random hexamers. Via MiXCR, TCRdb re-called the immunoSEQ multiplex PCR reads, giving one row per CDR3 protein. This sample yields 150,000 to 200,000 distinct CDR3 sequences, of which around 94% are seen a single time; around 0.14% belongs to the top ten. The germline V gene has CDR1 SQVTM and CDR2 ANQGSEA. The CDR3 loop spans 13 amino acids. Trimming pared 4 bases from V and 0 bases from J, leaving 10 bases between. Controls were drawn from healthy donors and were matched for age and sex. The authors negatively isolated CD8+ and CD4+ T cells and FACS-enriched TEMRA cells.

Source material: CD4+ T cells from PBMCs. This TCR was recovered from a human donor in good health. This chain uses TRBV29-1 with TRBJ2-7; D is ambiguous. CDR3 nucleotide sequence: TGCAGCGTTGCCCCATCCAGCTCCTACGAGCAGTACTTC. It is translated as CSVAPSSSYEQYF.